This TCR beta chain was profiled in a study of blood T cell repertoires in COVID-19. As processed by the authors: Amplification of reference gene primers was used by the study to estimate nucleated cell counts. Clones were sequenced by immunoSEQ multiplex PCR, and TCRdb holds only the in-frame ones, with some missing. That table supplies the V and J calls and clone size; D and trimming were determined from the DNA. The sample consists of around 42,000 clones, 88% of them appearing once. V lost 7 bases and J 3 bases, leaving 16 bases between the germline ends. This CDR3 region has 15 residues. Germline V CDR1 and CDR2: KGHDR, SFDVKD.

Sequencing was done on a sample of peripheral blood. The chain is built from TRBV24-1 and TRBJ2-3; tentative D call: TRBD2 (5 bases). The sequence came from a human donor in a cohort sampled during active COVID-19. This chain's CDR3 is CATRGVLEDTDTQYF. CDR3 sequence (DNA): TGTGCCACCAGAGGAGTGCTGGAGGATACAGATACGCAGTATTTT.